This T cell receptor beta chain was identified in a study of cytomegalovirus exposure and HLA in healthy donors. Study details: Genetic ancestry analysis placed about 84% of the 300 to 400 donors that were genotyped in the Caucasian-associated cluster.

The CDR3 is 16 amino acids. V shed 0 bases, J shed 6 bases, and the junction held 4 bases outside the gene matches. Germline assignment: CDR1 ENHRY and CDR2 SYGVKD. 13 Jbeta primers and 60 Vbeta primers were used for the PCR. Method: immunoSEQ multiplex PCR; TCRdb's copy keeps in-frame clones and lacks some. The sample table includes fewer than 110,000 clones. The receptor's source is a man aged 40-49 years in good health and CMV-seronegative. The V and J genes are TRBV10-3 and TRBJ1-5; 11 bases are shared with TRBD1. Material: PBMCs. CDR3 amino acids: CAISESRTGGGQPQHF. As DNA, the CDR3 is TGTGCCATCAGTGAGTCAAGGACAGGGGGCGGTCAGCCCCAGCATTTT.